This passage covers 25 T cell receptor beta chains from one sample sequenced in a study of blood T cell repertoires in COVID-19. The protocol was immunoSEQ multiplex PCR, while the TCRdb copy is restricted to in-frame clones and leaves out a portion. The repertoire holds approximately 76,000 clones, with around 85% as singletons. Sequencing was carried out using peripheral blood. Source of these receptors: a man younger than 40 with acute or convalescent COVID-19.

This clone was seen a handful of times. This sequence joins TRBV28 and TRBJ2-7; a possible D gene is TRBD2 (5 bases). Trimming stripped 7 bases from V and 0 bases from J, with 10 bases between. The length of the CDR3 is 13 residues. Looked up from germline, CDR1 is MDHEN and CDR2 is SYDVKM. The CDR3 reads CASNPGVSYEQYF. CDR3 sequence (DNA): TGTGCCAGCAACCCCGGGGTCTCCTACGAGCAGTACTTC.

This chain connects TRBV3-1 (or the pseudogene TRBV3-2) to TRBJ2-3, with D possibly being TRBD1 (6 bases). CDR3 length equals 13 residues. The V end lost 4 bases, the J end lost 1 base, and 6 bases lay between the germline ends. From germline, CDR1 is LGHDT and CDR2 YNNKEL (reference sequence). CDR3 sequence reads: CASSRQGTDTQYF. The CDR3 DNA is TGTGCCAGCAGCCGACAGGGCACAGATACGCAGTATTTT.

The chain recombines TRBV11-2 with TRBJ1-1, with D possibly matching TRBD1 (5 bases). This CDR3 is built from 14 residues. V was shortened by 0 bases and J by 6 bases, with 11 bases between the two germline ends. CDR1 is SGHAT and CDR2 is FQNNGV in the germline V gene. This CDR3 reads CASSLDQSGAEAFF. CDR3 sequence (DNA): TGTGCCAGCAGCTTAGATCAATCGGGGGCTGAAGCTTTCTTT.

V is TRBV7-9 and J is TRBJ2-5; 7 bases are shared with TRBD2. Germline assignment: CDR1 SEHNR and CDR2 FQNEAQ (reference sequence). V was pared by 3 bases and J by 6 bases, with 7 bases of the junction left unmatched. The CDR3 has 14 residues. The CDR3 here is CASSFAGAPQTQYF. The DNA of the CDR3 is TGTGCCAGCAGCTTTGCGGGAGCCCCCCAGACCCAGTACTTC.

The rearrangement joins TRBV6-2 or TRBV6-3 to TRBJ2-1, with D maybe TRBD2 (6 bases). V dropped 2 bases and J dropped 8 bases, with 16 bases sitting between them. CDR3 size: 15 residues. Germline V gene lookup returns CDR1 MNHEY and CDR2 SVGEGT. The CDR3 reads CASSYRGSGLDEQFF. CDR3 DNA: TGTGCCAGCAGTTACCGTGGTAGCGGACTGGATGAGCAGTTCTTC.

A single count supports this clone. The rearrangement links TRBV27 to TRBJ2-5; 13 nucleotides line up with TRBD2. V lost 5 bases, J lost 2 bases, and 8 bases stayed unmatched. CDR1 and CDR2 from the germline V gene are MNHEY and SMNVEV (reference sequence). The CDR3 totals 17 residues. The CDR3 here is CASSRRLAGGLQETQYF. Here the CDR3 DNA reads TGTGCCAGCAGTCGCCGACTAGCGGGAGGCCTACAAGAGACCCAGTACTTC.

CDR3 bases: TGCAGCGTTGGGTCAGGGATCAATCAGCCCCAGCATTTT. It codes for CSVGSGINQPQHF. The chain has TRBV29-1 and TRBJ1-5; D possibly corresponds to TRBD1 (5 bases). CDR3 length: 13 amino acids. The ends were cut back, 4 bases at V and 3 bases at J, with 10 bases in the middle. CDR1 and CDR2 (germline): SQVTM, ANQGSEA.

This chain joins TRBV4-3 and TRBJ2-1, with D possibly matching TRBD1 (6 bases). Per the germline V gene, CDR1 is LGHNA and CDR2 is YSLEER. V was pared by 2 bases and J by 7 bases, with 18 bases between. The CDR3 has 16 residues. CDR3 region: CASSQLQGGHINEQFF. The CDR3, as DNA: TGCGCCAGCAGCCAACTACAGGGTGGGCACATAAATGAGCAGTTCTTC.

In DNA form, the CDR3 reads TGTGCCAGCAGGGGGACAGCTCTATTCTACACCTTC. Protein product: CASRGTALFYTF. This sequence joins TRBV28 and TRBJ1-2; 7 positions match TRBD1. The CDR3 has 12 residues. The germline CDR1 and CDR2 sequences are MDHEN and SYDVKM. J lost 10 bases, V lost 6 bases, and 8 bases had no gene match.

The CDR3 DNA sequence: TGTGCCAGCAGCTTCACTAGCGGACAAGAGACCCAGTACTTC. The encoded protein is CASSFTSGQETQYF. The chain uses TRBV7-6 and TRBJ2-5, with TRBD2 identical over 8 bases. The CDR3 spans 14 residues. Germline V gene data show CDR1 as SGHVS and CDR2 as FNYEAQ. The ends lost 3 bases at V and 2 bases at J; junction bases unmatched: 2.

This chain joins TRBV5-1 and TRBJ2-6; D not certain. The CDR3 extends over 18 amino acids. Germline CDR1 is SGHRS and CDR2 is YFSETQ. Between the trimmed V and J ends, which lost 0 bases and 3 bases, there was a span of 16 bases. Here the CDR3 reads CASSLGEARLGGANVLTF. The DNA of the CDR3 is TGCGCCAGCAGCTTGGGAGAGGCTCGGCTGGGTGGGGCCAACGTCCTGACTTTC.

This clone was counted only a few times. The chain carries TRBV5-4 and TRBJ2-7, with 10 positions matching TRBD2. This CDR3 contains 15 residues. Germline-derived CDR1 and CDR2 are SGHNT and YYREEE (reference sequence). V shed 0 bases and J 4 bases; nucleotides not matched to a gene: 4. CDR3 DNA sequence: TGTGCCAGCAGCTTGGCTAGCGGGAGAAAGTACGAGCAGTACTTC. Encoded protein: CASSLASGRKYEQYF.

V and J are TRBV6-6 and TRBJ1-1; D gene ambiguous. This CDR3 contains 14 residues. Germline V gene lookup returns CDR1 MNHNY and CDR2 SVGAGI (reference sequence). Trimming left V 3 bases short and J 1 base short, with 9 bases between. The CDR3 sequence: CASSYGQKNTEAFF. The CDR3 DNA follows: TGTGCCAGCAGTTATGGCCAGAAGAACACTGAAGCTTTCTTT.

The chain uses TRBV10-2 and TRBJ2-6, with D tentatively TRBD2 (5 bases). V dropped 7 bases and J dropped 0 bases, with 7 bases sitting between them. The CDR3 runs to 14 residues. The V gene's germline CDR1 is WSHSY and CDR2 SAAADI. In nucleotides, the CDR3 is TGCGCCAGCATGCGGGCCTCTGGGGCCAACGTCCTGACTTTC. It translates to CASMRASGANVLTF.

V is TRBV29-1 and J is TRBJ2-7; 8 bases align to TRBD1. V gave up 5 bases and J gave up 4 bases; unmatched junction bases: 7. Germline CDR1 SQVTM, CDR2 ANQGSEA. The CDR3 spans 13 residues. CDR3 sequence reads: CSVLSGGDYEQYF. In DNA form, the CDR3 reads TGCAGCGTTCTATCAGGGGGCGATTACGAGCAGTACTTC.

The chain carries TRBV9 and TRBJ2-5; TRBD1 agrees at 7 bases. The CDR3 covers 13 residues. In germline, CDR1 is SGDLS, CDR2 YYNGEE. J was trimmed by 4 bases and V by 0 bases; bases with no gene match: 0. The CDR3 region has the DNA TGTGCCAGCAGCGTAGACAGGGGAGAGACCCAGTACTTC. This translates into CASSVDRGETQYF.

The chain couples TRBV19 to TRBJ1-1; D gene unclear. CDR1 is LNHDA and CDR2 is SQIVND in the germline V gene (reference sequence). V gave up 4 bases and J gave up 1 base, with 19 bases separating them. The CDR3 is made up of 17 amino acids. The chain's CDR3 is CASSTIGAGSQNTEAFF. The CDR3 DNA is TGTGCCAGTAGTACCATCGGAGCTGGCAGTCAGAACACTGAAGCTTTCTTT.

This clone has only a few counts. The rearrangement links TRBV9 to TRBJ1-3; no reliable D call. CDR1 is SGDLS and CDR2 is YYNGEE in the germline V gene. V shed 0 bases and J shed 0 bases, with 16 bases lying between them. CDR3 length equals 18 residues. The CDR3 here is CASSVEAGQVFSGNTIYF. CDR3 nucleotide sequence: TGTGCCAGCAGCGTAGAGGCTGGGCAGGTCTTCTCTGGAAACACCATATATTTT.

In its sample, this clone was seen once. V is TRBV29-1 and J is TRBJ2-2; tentative D call: TRBD1 (5 bases). The CDR3 is made up of 15 amino acids. The germline V gene has CDR1 SQVTM and CDR2 ANQGSEA. V was shortened by 5 bases and J by 0 bases, with 13 bases between the two germline ends. The CDR3 DNA reads TGCAGCGTTCAGACAGCCTGGCCGAACACCGGGGAGCTGTTTTTT. It translates to CSVQTAWPNTGELFF.

The V and J genes are TRBV19 and TRBJ2-2; D is perhaps TRBD2 (7 bases). This CDR3 is 15 amino acids long. Per the germline V gene, CDR1 is LNHDA and CDR2 is SQIVND (reference sequence). V lost 7 bases, J lost 6 bases, and 18 bases lay in between. CDR3 amino acids: CASTPGGGRAGELFF. The DNA for the CDR3 is TGTGCCAGTACCCCTGGAGGGGGGAGGGCCGGGGAGCTGTTTTTT. The full variable domain, in which reference TRBV19 and TRBJ2-2 provide the parts outside the CDR3, is DGGITQSPKYLFRKEGQNVTLSCEQNLNHDAMYWYRQDPGQGLRLIYYSQIVNDFQKGDIAEGYSVSREKKESFPLTVTSAQKNPTAFYLCASTPGGGRAGELFFGEGSRLTVL.

J is TRBJ1-5 and V is TRBV7-2, with D possibly TRBD1 on 5 matching bases. V was cut by 4 bases and J by 5 bases, with 21 bases left in between. This CDR3 comprises 17 residues. Germline CDR1 reads SGHTA; CDR2 reads FQGNSA. The CDR3 spells CASSYTPQGRIHQPQHF. The DNA of the CDR3 is TGTGCCAGCAGCTACACCCCCCAGGGTAGAATCCATCAGCCCCAGCATTTT.

CDR3: CASSTPLEYNEQFF. DNA for the CDR3: TGTGCCAGTAGTACCCCTCTAGAGTACAATGAGCAGTTCTTC. The chain recombines TRBV19 with TRBJ2-1, with D hard to call. The length of the CDR3 is 14 residues. The germline CDR1 and CDR2 sequences are LNHDA and SQIVND (reference sequence). The V end was cut by 4 bases, the J end by 4 bases, with 11 bases between.

The J gene is TRBJ2-1, the V gene TRBV3-1 (or the pseudogene TRBV3-2); 7 nucleotides align to TRBD1. V lost 6 bases to trimming and J lost 3 bases; unmatched junction nucleotides: 5. The V gene's germline CDR1 is LGHDT and CDR2 YNNKEL (reference sequence). The CDR3 consists of 14 residues. CDR3 nucleotide sequence: TGTGCCAGCAGTCTCCGGGACAGCTACAATGAGCAGTTCTTC. This codes for CASSLRDSYNEQFF.

The gene calls are TRBV19 and TRBJ1-3; D is ambiguous. V lost 7 bases to trimming and J lost 0 bases, with 16 bases between them. Germline V lookup: CDR1 LNHDA, CDR2 SQIVND (reference sequence). The CDR3 is made up of 16 amino acids. CDR3: CASIKTRGTSGNTIYF. CDR3 nucleotides: TGTGCCAGTATTAAAACCCGAGGCACCTCTGGAAACACCATATATTTT.

V is TRBV7-2 and J is TRBJ2-3; weak D call: TRBD1 (7 bases). This CDR3 has 14 residues. Germline-derived CDR1 and CDR2 are SGHTA and FQGNSA. V shed 5 bases and J shed 8 bases, with 17 bases lying between them. The CDR3 sequence: CASSRQLQGGTQYF. The CDR3 DNA sequence: TGTGCCAGCAGCAGACAGTTGCAGGGGGGTACGCAGTATTTT.